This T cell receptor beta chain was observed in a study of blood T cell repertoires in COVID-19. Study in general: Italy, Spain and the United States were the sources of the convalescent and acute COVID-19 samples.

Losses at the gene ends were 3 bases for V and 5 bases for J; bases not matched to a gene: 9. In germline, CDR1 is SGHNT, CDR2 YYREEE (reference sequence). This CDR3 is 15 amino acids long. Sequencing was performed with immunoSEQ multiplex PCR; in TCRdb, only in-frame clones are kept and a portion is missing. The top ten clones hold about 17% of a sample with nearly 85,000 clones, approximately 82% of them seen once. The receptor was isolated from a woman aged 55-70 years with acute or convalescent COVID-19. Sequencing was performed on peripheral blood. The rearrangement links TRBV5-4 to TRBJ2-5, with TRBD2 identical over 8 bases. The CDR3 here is CASSSRGGRRETQYF. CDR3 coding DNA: TGTGCCAGCAGCTCCCGGGGGGGCCGGCGGGAGACCCAGTACTTC.